The next 22 T cell receptor beta chains were all read from a single sample in a study of patients and donors after allogeneic stem cell transplantation. Via MiXCR, TCRdb re-called the RT-PCR reads, giving one row per CDR3 protein. The sample includes 900,000 to 1,000,000 distinct CDR3 sequences, approximately 19% seen only once; the top ten take 5% to 6.5%. Sequencing was performed on blood, either unsorted or a sorted T cell fraction (not recorded which). The receptors originated from a human donor who was either an allogeneic HSCT recipient or a stem cell or donor lymphocyte infusion donor (not recorded which). It is not recorded whose cells these are; they may come from a transplant donor.

This clonotype was seen repeatedly, ten times or more. V is TRBV29-1 and J is TRBJ1-1; 7 positions match TRBD1. V shed 7 bases and J 1 base; nucleotides not matched to a gene: 3. Germline CDR1 reads SQVTM; CDR2 reads ANQGSEA. This CDR3 is 12 amino acids long. The CDR3 DNA reads as TGCAGCGCGGACAGGTCGAACACTGAAGCTTTCTTT. Protein: CSADRSNTEAFF.

This chain connects TRBV24-1 to TRBJ1-5, with TRBD1 identical over 7 bases. In germline, CDR1 is KGHDR, CDR2 SFDVKD. V was clipped by 3 bases and J by 4 bases; unmatched bases: 14. This CDR3 has 18 amino acids. CDR3 protein: CATSDATPGQRGNQPQHF. In nucleotides, the CDR3 is TGTGCCACCAGTGATGCGACCCCGGGACAGCGGGGGAATCAGCCCCAGCATTTT.

This sequence joins TRBV3-1 and TRBJ2-1; the D is unclear. In germline, CDR1 is LGHDT, CDR2 YNNKEL (reference sequence). Deletions cut 6 bases from V and 0 bases from J, with 9 bases between. This CDR3 is built from 14 residues. For the CDR3, the DNA is TGTGCCAGCAGAAACCAGTACTCCTACAATGAGCAGTTCTTC. It specifies CASRNQYSYNEQFF.

A few counts support this clonotype. This chain connects TRBV7-9 to TRBJ2-1; 10 bases are shared with TRBD2. Germline trimming cut 4 bases from V and 5 bases from J; bases unmatched to any gene: 8. Germline CDR1 and CDR2: SEHNR and FQNEAQ (reference sequence). This CDR3 has 16 amino acids. As DNA, the CDR3 is TGTGCCAGCAGCTCGTCGATAGCGGGAGGAGACAATGAGCAGTTCTTC. Its translation is CASSSSIAGGDNEQFF.

The chain employs TRBV6-2 or TRBV6-3 and TRBJ2-7; TRBD2 matches at 8 bases. Germline values: CDR1 MNHEY, CDR2 SVGEGT. CDR3 size: 15 residues. V dropped 6 bases and J dropped 5; count of bases not matched to a gene: 12. The CDR3 nucleotides are TGTGCCAGCAGCCATGGGAGCGGGAGAACCCACGAGCAGTACTTC. Amino acids: CASSHGSGRTHEQYF.

The gene calls are TRBV10-3 and TRBJ2-7; TRBD2 matches at 8 bases. Germline V lookup: CDR1 ENHRY, CDR2 SYGVKD. The V and J ends lost 9 bases and 3 bases, in that order; junction bases with no gene match: 7. This CDR3 has 13 residues. CDR3 sequence (DNA): TGTGCCATACGAGCGGGGGCAAACTACGAGCAGTACTTC. It codes for CAIRAGANYEQYF.

The rearrangement joins TRBV12-3 or TRBV12-4 to TRBJ2-2; D is unresolved. The CDR3 loop spans 16 amino acids. Between the trimmed V and J ends, which lost 5 bases and 5 bases, there was a span of 18 bases. CDR3 DNA sequence: TGTGCCAGCAGTCTCGGGTTGGGGATCTGGACCGGGGAGCTGTTTTTT. It specifies CASSLGLGIWTGELFF.

This chain uses TRBV12-3 or TRBV12-4 with TRBJ1-2; D possibly corresponds to TRBD1 (6 bases). Trimming pared 6 bases from V and 4 bases from J, leaving 12 bases between. The CDR3 is 13 amino acids. Here the CDR3 reads CASRYGQTYGYTF. Here the CDR3 DNA reads TGTGCCAGCAGGTACGGACAGACCTATGGCTACACCTTC.

This clonotype was seen a handful of times. V gene TRBV7-9 combines with J gene TRBJ1-6; TRBD1 matches 11 bases. CDR3 length equals 14 residues. Germline assignment: CDR1 SEHNR and CDR2 FQNEAQ (reference sequence). V gave up 9 bases and J gave up 8 bases; unmatched junction bases: 6. CDR3 in DNA: TGTGCCAGTGGGGACAGGGGGACGTATTCACCCCTCCACTTT. Translating it yields CASGDRGTYSPLHF.

This clonotype occurred a few times. This chain uses TRBV5-1 with TRBJ2-3, with D unresolved. The ends were cut back, 1 base at V and 2 bases at J, with 17 bases in the middle. The CDR3 consists of 17 residues. Germline V gene lookup returns CDR1 SGHRS and CDR2 YFSETQ. The CDR3 loop reads CASSLLDSRTSTDTQYF. The DNA for the CDR3 is TGCGCCAGCAGCTTGCTTGATTCGAGGACGTCCACAGATACGCAGTATTTT. Full variable domain (rest looked up from reference TRBV5-1 and TRBJ2-3): KAGVTQTPRYLIKTRGQQVTLSCSPISGHRSVSWYQQTPGQGLQFLFEYFSETQRNKGNFPGRFSGRQFSNSRSEMNVSTLELGDSALYLCASSLLDSRTSTDTQYFGPGTRLTVL.

The CDR3 loop reads CASSRQNYGYTF. DNA for the CDR3: TGTGCCAGCAGTCGCCAAAACTATGGCTACACCTTC. The gene calls are TRBV6-5 and TRBJ1-2; D not resolved. In germline, CDR1 is MNHEY, CDR2 SVGAGI. The CDR3 runs 12 residues. The V and J ends lost 5 bases and 2 bases respectively, with 6 bases between them.

In its sample, this clonotype was seen a few times. This rearrangement joins TRBV2 to TRBJ2-2; a weak D match, TRBD2 (5 bases). The CDR3 is made up of 15 amino acids. Trimming removed 7 bases at V and 0 bases at J, with 12 bases between. Germline values: CDR1 SNHLY, CDR2 FYNNEI. The CDR3 reads CASNPPGSNTGELFF. The CDR3 DNA sequence: TGTGCCAGCAATCCCCCGGGATCGAACACCGGGGAGCTGTTTTTT.

This clonotype is a singleton in its sample. V and J are TRBV3-1 and TRBJ2-1, with D perhaps being TRBD1 or TRBD2 (6 bases each). CDR3 length equals 14 residues. V lost 1 base, J lost 10 bases, and 14 bases lay in between. Germline lookup yields CDR1 LGHDT and CDR2 YNNKEL (reference sequence). In DNA, the CDR3 is TGTGCCAGCAGCCAAGTCGGGGGCCCCCGGGAGCAGTTCTTC. This encodes CASSQVGGPREQFF.

This clonotype was counted only a few times. The chain is built from TRBV20-1 and TRBJ1-3; 7 bases agree with TRBD1. The J segment lost 2 bases and the V segment lost 0 bases, leaving 4 bases of the junction unmatched. This CDR3 has 15 residues. Looked up from germline, CDR1 is DFQATT and CDR2 is SNEGSKA (reference sequence). CDR3 residues: CSAREGQSPGNTIYF. In DNA, the CDR3 is TGCAGTGCTAGAGAGGGACAGTCTCCTGGAAACACCATATATTTT.

This clonotype was counted only a few times. The chain joins TRBV24-1 to TRBJ2-7; 8 bases match TRBD1. Germline CDR1 KGHDR, CDR2 SFDVKD. V trimming: 3 bases; J trimming: 6 bases; junction bases outside the gene matches: 0. This CDR3 contains 12 residues. The CDR3 nucleotides are TGTGCCACCAGTGATGACAGGGGCGAGCAGTACTTC. This sequence encodes CATSDDRGEQYF.

The V call is TRBV20-1, the J call TRBJ2-1; 11 nucleotides line up with TRBD2. V lost 4 bases, J lost 3 bases, and 5 bases stayed unmatched. Germline CDR1 DFQATT, CDR2 SNEGSKA (reference sequence). The CDR3 loop spans 15 amino acids. The DNA for the CDR3 is TGCAGTGCTATCCGACTAGCGGGAAACTACAATGAGCAGTTCTTC. Its translation: CSAIRLAGNYNEQFF.

The gene calls are TRBV5-1 and TRBJ2-1; 7 bases fit TRBD1. The CDR3 consists of 15 residues. The V gene's germline CDR1 is SGHRS and CDR2 YFSETQ. The J segment lost 6 bases and the V segment lost 2 bases, leaving 8 bases of the junction unmatched. CDR3 nucleotide sequence: TGCGCCAGCAGCTTAGGGACAGCTGGGGGCAATGAGCAGTTCTTC. As protein: CASSLGTAGGNEQFF.

This clonotype was seen repeatedly, ten times or more. This chain uses TRBV29-1 with TRBJ2-7; possible D gene TRBD2, 6 bases. The CDR3 is 14 residues long. Trimming removed 1 base at V and 3 bases at J, with 13 bases between. In germline, CDR1 is SQVTM, CDR2 ANQGSEA. The CDR3 sequence is CSVEGRDGIYEQYF. The CDR3 coding sequence is TGCAGCGTTGAAGGGCGGGATGGGATCTACGAGCAGTACTTC.

Only a few counts were recorded for this clonotype. The J gene is TRBJ2-1, the V gene TRBV2; TRBD2 agrees at 8 bases. With 2 bases clipped from V and 11 bases from J, the junction kept 8 bases outside the gene matches. Germline CDR1 is SNHLY and CDR2 is FYNNEI. CDR3 length: 14 residues. The CDR3 DNA is TGTGCCAGCAGTGAAAGTGGGACTAGGTTTCAGCAGTTCTTC. Its translation is CASSESGTRFQQFF.

This clonotype occurred a few times. The genes are TRBV15 and TRBJ1-2; D gene ambiguous. CDR1 is LNHNV, CDR2 YYDKDF, per germline (reference sequence). V lost 3 bases, J lost 4 bases, and 12 bases lay in between. This CDR3 has 14 amino acids. The CDR3 reads CATSSPRGIYGYTF. As DNA, the CDR3 is TGTGCCACCAGCAGCCCTAGAGGTATCTATGGCTACACCTTC.

The rearrangement joins TRBV5-6 to TRBJ2-7, with 7 bases fitting TRBD1. This CDR3 has 14 amino acids. Trimming removed 4 bases from V and 2 bases from J; junction bases left unmatched: 6. Germline values: CDR1 SGHDT, CDR2 YYEEEE. CDR3 in amino acids: CASSPTGSPYEQYF. The CDR3 DNA sequence: TGTGCCAGCAGCCCGACAGGGTCACCCTACGAGCAGTACTTC.

This clonotype was counted ten times or more. The rearrangement uses TRBV6-5 and TRBJ1-2; the D gene is possibly TRBD1 (6 bases). With 2 bases removed from V and 8 bases from J, the gap between germline ends came to 18 bases. CDR3 size: 15 residues. Germline CDR1 MNHEY, CDR2 SVGAGI. CDR3 nucleotide sequence: TGTGCCAGCAGTTACAACACAGGGTCGGAAGACGGCTACACCTTC. It is translated as CASSYNTGSEDGYTF.